The source of this TCR beta chain is a study of OX40 agonist ivuxolimab in advanced cancers. In the study overall: The costimulatory receptor OX40 (CD134) was targeted by ivuxolimab, a fully human IgG2 agonistic monoclonal antibody. Intravenous ivuxolimab was administered to patients every 2 weeks at six dose levels: 0.01, 0.1, 0.3, 1.5, 3 and 10 mg/kg. Of the roughly 51 dose-escalation patients, hepatocellular carcinoma was present in 19, melanoma in approximately 15, renal cell carcinoma in 9 and head and neck cancer in 9. In the dose-escalation cohort, 65% to 85% of patients were male, and the mean age was around 65 years with a range of roughly 23 to 79. Prior anti-PD-1, anti-PD-L1 or anti-CTLA-4 therapy was permitted, and less than 45% of dose-escalation patients had received checkpoint inhibitors. Three dose-escalation patients achieved partial responses, one with hepatocellular carcinoma and two with cutaneous melanoma. Peripheral TCRbeta sequencing was intended to test whether TCR sequence diversity was altered and clonal T-cell expansion was caused by ivuxolimab. The paper covers the monotherapy dose-escalation part of the phase I ivuxolimab trial, which included N of about 50 patients. Points the paper makes about the study in general: After ivuxolimab, expanded clones were on average more numerous among CD8+ T cells than among CD4+ T cells. The antigen specificity of the clonally expanded peripheral T cells was not determined. Partial responders in the 0.1-3.0 mg/kg groups had among the lowest normalized peripheral clonal expansion, especially among CD8+ T cells. Clonal expansion of both CD4+ and CD8+ blood T cells was observed from baseline to week 6 at doses 0.1 to 3.0 mg/kg. Low levels of normalized T-cell clonal expansion were also shown by some nonresponding patients.

The trial excluded patients who had a history of autoimmune disease or were on systemic immunosuppression. Peripheral blood for TCR sequencing was collected from all dose cohorts at baseline, on cycle 4 day 1, and on cycle 7 day 1. Samples were obtained from an open-label, multicenter, first-in-human phase I dose-escalation trial of ivuxolimab. Adults with locally advanced or metastatic melanoma, renal cell carcinoma, hepatocellular carcinoma or head and neck squamous cell carcinoma were enrolled in the trial. Before TCR sequencing, CD4+ T cells and CD8+ T cells were sorted from peripheral blood as separate populations. For sequencing of the TCRbeta CDR3 region, genomic DNA was extracted from the sorted cells. The immunoSEQ Assay was used to sequence the TCRbeta CDR3 regions. What TCRdb holds here is the immuneACCESS table cut down to in-frame rearrangements. Part of the clones is not present; checked against another copy, under half of the missing clones reflect an unresolved V gene, and the others are unexplained. This sample has more than 75,000 clones in its table, and roughly 88% of those were observed once. The leading ten clones occupy roughly 0.75% of the sample.

This clone has a single count. Its antigen remains unidentified. No base quality values were provided; no much bigger clone lies one nucleotide off. The source is an adult with an advanced solid tumor such as melanoma, head and neck, liver or kidney cancer. The sequenced sample was CD4+ or CD8+ T cells sorted from blood, obtained in a trial of the OX40 agonist ivuxolimab.

The DNA reads TGTGCCATCAGTGAGACCGGGACTAGCGGGAGTGAGGGGTCCTACGAGCAGTACTTC. Protein translation: CAISETGTSGSEGSYEQYF. The rearrangement combines TRBV10-3 with TRBJ2-7, and 14 junctional nucleotides match TRBD2. Based on the germline V gene, the CDR1 and CDR2 sequences are ENHRY and SYGVKD. Counted from cysteine to phenylalanine, this CDR3 has 19 amino acids. The retained sequence is limited to the CDR3, 57 bases, with the frame set at the first base. V is pruned by 2 bases and J by 1 base, leaving 10 bases of the junction without a gene match.